The 25 T cell receptor beta chains reported below all come from one sample, sequenced in a study of graft-versus-host responses after intestinal transplantation. Generated by immunoSEQ multiplex PCR, the TCRdb table keeps only in-frame clones and is missing some. This sample carries tens of thousands of clones, around 93% of them seen once, and the ten largest clones take 7.6%. The antigens these receptors bind are not known. The input for sequencing was unstimulated CD8+ T cells sorted from spleen or lymph node cells, taken before transplant. The receptor source for this set is a human donor who was the organ donor for an intestinal transplant.

The genes are TRBV6-5 and TRBJ2-2; TRBD2 is a possible D gene (6 bases). Per germline, CDR1 MNHEY and CDR2 SVGAGI. The V end was cut by 7 bases, the J end by 11 bases, with 17 bases between. The CDR3 loop spans 13 amino acids. The CDR3 is CASIMSGVSELFF. The CDR3 bases are TGTGCCAGCATTATGTCGGGGGTTTCAGAGCTGTTTTTT.

The chain couples TRBV9 to TRBJ2-3; 11 bases fit TRBD2. Germline loops: CDR1 SGDLS, CDR2 YYNGEE. Trimming took 4 bases from V and 2 from J; bases not matched to a gene: 6. The CDR3 has 16 residues. The CDR3 here is CASSPRTSGFTDTQYF. CDR3 bases: TGTGCCAGCAGCCCTCGGACTAGCGGGTTCACAGATACGCAGTATTTT.

This rearrangement joins TRBV13 to TRBJ1-2, with 9 bases fitting TRBD1. V lost 5 bases and J lost 7; bases outside the gene matches: 11. Germline V gene data show CDR1 as PRHDT and CDR2 as FYEKMQ (reference sequence). The CDR3 spans 15 residues. The CDR3: CASSLRTGGAGGYTF. In DNA, the CDR3 is TGTGCCAGCAGCCTCCGTACAGGGGGCGCCGGTGGCTACACCTTC. The variable domain in full, completed from reference TRBV13 and TRBJ1-2, reads AAGVIQSPRHLIKEKRETATLKCYPIPRHDTVYWYQQGPGQDPQFLISFYEKMQSDKGSIPDRFSAQQFSDYHSELNMSSLELGDSALYFCASSLRTGGAGGYTFGSGTRLTVV.

The V and J genes are TRBV30 and TRBJ1-4; possible D gene TRBD1, 5 bases. CDR1 GTSNPN and CDR2 SVGIG come from the germline V gene (reference sequence). The V gene lost 7 bases and the J gene lost 0 bases, with 15 bases spanning the gap. The CDR3 totals 15 residues. This CDR3 reads CAFTGTGATNEKLFF. In DNA form, the CDR3 reads TGTGCCTTTACCGGGACTGGGGCAACTAATGAAAAACTGTTTTTT. Using reference TRBV30 and TRBJ1-4 for the parts outside the CDR3, the full variable domain is SQTIHQWPATLVQPVGSPLSLECTVEGTSNPNLYWYRQAAGRGLQLLFYSVGIGQISSEVPQNLSASRPQDRQFILSSKKLLLSDSGFYLCAFTGTGATNEKLFFGSGTQLSVL.

The chain recombines TRBV5-4 with TRBJ2-7, with 8 bases identical to TRBD1. The J segment lost 3 bases and the V segment lost 2 bases, leaving 1 base of the junction unmatched. The CDR3 has 13 residues. CDR1 and CDR2 from the germline V gene are SGHNT and YYREEE (reference sequence). CDR3 coding DNA: TGTGCCAGCAGCTTACAGGGGGACTACGAGCAGTACTTC. Encoded protein: CASSLQGDYEQYF.

The rearrangement uses TRBV19 and TRBJ2-7, with 8 bases that match TRBD1. Germline V lookup: CDR1 LNHDA, CDR2 SQIVND (reference sequence). Trimming at V came to 3 bases and at J to 5 bases, leaving 9 bases not matched to a gene. The CDR3 is 15 residues long. CDR3 protein: CASSILGQGTNEQYF. In nucleotides, the CDR3 is TGTGCCAGTAGTATCCTTGGACAGGGTACCAACGAGCAGTACTTC.

This clone was recorded only once. The chain is built from TRBV2 and TRBJ2-1; no reliable D call. The V end was cut by 4 bases, the J end by 4 bases, with 5 bases between. The germline V gene encodes CDR1 SNHLY and CDR2 FYNNEI. CDR3 length equals 12 residues. CDR3 in amino acids: CASSVGYNEQFF. In nucleotides, the CDR3 is TGTGCCAGCAGTGTTGGGTACAATGAGCAGTTCTTC.

The chain combines TRBV5-1 with TRBJ1-5; 10 nucleotides line up with TRBD1. CDR3 size: 15 residues. V lost 0 bases and J lost 6; bases outside the gene matches: 3. Germline assignment: CDR1 SGHRS and CDR2 YFSETQ. The CDR3 region has the DNA TGCGCCAGCAGCTTGGACGGGACAGGGGTTCAGCCCCAGCATTTT. It is translated as CASSLDGTGVQPQHF.

This clone is a singleton in its sample. The V gene is TRBV5-4, the J gene TRBJ2-1; perhaps D is TRBD1 or TRBD2 (5 bases each). Trimming shortened V by 3 bases and J by 6 bases, and 19 bases separated the two germline ends. Germline V gives CDR1 SGHNT, CDR2 YYREEE (reference sequence). CDR3 size: 16 residues. CDR3 bases: TGTGCCAGCAGCTCCCCTCCTCCGGGGCTGAGCAATGAGCAGTTCTTC. Amino acid sequence: CASSSPPPGLSNEQFF.

The rearrangement uses TRBV11-3 and TRBJ2-2, with 11 bases lining up with TRBD2. The CDR3 contains 16 residues. The ends lost 3 bases at V and 5 bases at J; junction bases unmatched: 5. The germline CDR1 and CDR2 sequences are SGHNT and YENEEA. In DNA, the CDR3 is TGTGCCAGCAGCTTCACTAGCGGGGGAACGACCGGGGAGCTGTTTTTT. It yields the protein CASSFTSGGTTGELFF.

The chain is built from TRBV29-1 and TRBJ1-2; 7 bases are shared with TRBD1. CDR1 and CDR2 from the germline V gene are SQVTM and ANQGSEA. CDR3 length equals 14 residues. Unmatched junction bases numbered 4, after V lost 3 bases and J lost 0 bases. Here the CDR3 reads CSVEQGGANYGYTF. As DNA, the CDR3 is TGCAGCGTTGAGCAGGGGGGAGCTAACTATGGCTACACCTTC.

The chain recombines TRBV9 with TRBJ1-3, with D unclear. This CDR3 comprises 14 residues. Trimming took 2 bases from V and 4 from J, leaving 10 bases between them. The germline gives CDR1 SGDLS, CDR2 YYNGEE. The CDR3 DNA follows: TGTGCCAGCAGCGTGGAGAGACGCGGAAACACCATATATTTT. Its protein product is CASSVERRGNTIYF.

The chain links TRBV13 to TRBJ1-1; no clear D gene. The CDR3 has 17 residues. The V gene lost 3 bases and the J gene lost 1 base, with 18 bases spanning the gap. Germline assignment: CDR1 PRHDT and CDR2 FYEKMQ (reference sequence). CDR3 residues: CASSFRAIPKPNTEAFF. The CDR3 DNA follows: TGTGCCAGCAGCTTCCGGGCCATCCCGAAACCGAACACTGAAGCTTTCTTT.

The chain recombines TRBV6-6 with TRBJ2-7; TRBD2 aligns across 8 bases. J gave up 2 bases and V 1 base, and 4 bases lay outside the gene matches. This CDR3 comprises 15 residues. Germline V gene sequence: CDR1 MNHNY, CDR2 SVGAGI (reference sequence). Here the CDR3 DNA reads TGTGCCAGCAGTTACTACCCGGGGGGGCCCTACGAGCAGTACTTC. Amino acid sequence: CASSYYPGGPYEQYF.

The chain employs TRBV6-1 and TRBJ2-5, with a tentative D call TRBD2 (7 bases). CDR3 length: 13 amino acids. Germline loops: CDR1 MNHNS, CDR2 SASEGT. Trimming cost V 4 bases and J 5 bases, with 11 bases left between them. In DNA, the CDR3 is TGTGCCAGCAGTGGCGGGGGCCCGGAGACCCAGTACTTC. Translation: CASSGGGPETQYF.

J is TRBJ2-1 and V is TRBV28; D is uncertain. The V and J ends lost 5 bases and 3 bases respectively, with 5 bases between them. Germline-derived CDR1 and CDR2 are MDHEN and SYDVKM. The CDR3 length is 12 residues. The chain's CDR3 is CASSLGYNEQFF. As DNA, the CDR3 is TGTGCCAGCAGTCTGGGCTACAATGAGCAGTTCTTC.

This chain connects TRBV5-1 to TRBJ2-5; either TRBD1 or TRBD2 may supply D (5 bases each). Trimming took off 8 bases at V and 5 bases at J, with 19 bases between the two ends. This CDR3 is 14 amino acids long. Germline-derived CDR1 and CDR2 are SGHRS and YFSETQ. The CDR3 nucleotides are TGCGCCAGTCCCCCCCTGAGGGGCCCGGAGACCCAGTACTTC. Translated: CASPPLRGPETQYF. The whole variable domain, remainder taken from reference TRBV5-1 and TRBJ2-5, is KAGVTQTPRYLIKTRGQQVTLSCSPISGHRSVSWYQQTPGQGLQFLFEYFSETQRNKGNFPGRFSGRQFSNSRSEMNVSTLELGDSALYLCASPPLRGPETQYFGPGTRLLVL.

CDR3 in DNA: TGTGCCAGCTCACCAGTCAGTTCAGTCGATGGCTACACCTTC. This encodes CASSPVSSVDGYTF. The chain carries TRBV18 and TRBJ1-2; D unresolved. With 2 bases removed from V and 6 bases from J, the gap between germline ends came to 13 bases. This CDR3 contains 14 residues. Germline V lookup: CDR1 KGHSH, CDR2 LQKENI.

CDR3 protein: CASSLNNEQFF. CDR3 in DNA: TGCGCCAGCAGCCTCAACAATGAGCAGTTCTTC. This chain joins TRBV5-1 and TRBJ2-1; D remains unclear. The CDR3 extends over 11 amino acids. Trimming removed 4 bases at V and 5 bases at J, with 4 bases between. Per the germline V gene, CDR1 is SGHRS and CDR2 is YFSETQ.

The V call is TRBV10-3, the J call TRBJ1-4; D gene ambiguous. This CDR3 is built from 16 residues. The V and J ends lost 0 bases and 6 bases respectively, with 14 bases between them. Germline V gives CDR1 ENHRY, CDR2 SYGVKD. The CDR3 sequence: CAISESRRVKDEKLFF. The CDR3 DNA follows: TGTGCCATCAGTGAGTCGCGACGGGTAAAGGATGAAAAACTGTTTTTT.

The chain joins TRBV2 to TRBJ2-7; D is ambiguous. Per the germline V gene, CDR1 is SNHLY and CDR2 is FYNNEI. Between the trimmed V and J ends, which lost 8 bases and 3 bases, there was a span of 14 bases. This CDR3 comprises 13 residues. Written as DNA, the CDR3 is TGTGCCAGCCTCTTGGATGCTGTCTACGAGCAGTACTTC. Protein product: CASLLDAVYEQYF.

The chain has TRBV15 and TRBJ1-4; no firm D call. V was shortened by 0 bases and J by 4 bases, with 9 bases between the two germline ends. Germline CDR1 is LNHNV and CDR2 is YYDKDF (reference sequence). This CDR3 has 15 residues. CDR3 sequence: CATSRDRWGNEKLFF. For the CDR3, the DNA is TGTGCCACCAGCAGAGATCGTTGGGGTAATGAAAAACTGTTTTTT.

The J gene is TRBJ2-5, the V gene TRBV6-1, with D perhaps matching TRBD2 (6 bases). The DNA end lines up better with TRBJ2-7; the J call may be wrong. Looked up from germline, CDR1 is MNHNS and CDR2 is SASEGT. This CDR3 is 13 amino acids long. The CDR3 protein is CASRPGTSYEQYF. CDR3 nucleotides: TGTGCCAGCAGACCAGGGACTTCTTACGAGCAGTACTTC.

The rearrangement joins TRBV7-6 to TRBJ1-1; D gene ambiguous. The V gene lost 5 bases and the J gene lost 0 bases, with 13 bases spanning the gap. Germline CDR1 reads SGHVS; CDR2 reads FNYEAQ. This CDR3 is 15 amino acids long. Here the CDR3 reads CASSLLGSLNTEAFF. In DNA form, the CDR3 reads TGTGCCAGCAGCCTACTCGGAAGTTTGAACACTGAAGCTTTCTTT.

The rearrangement joins TRBV10-3 to TRBJ2-2; D not certain. Germline V lookup: CDR1 ENHRY, CDR2 SYGVKD. CDR3 length equals 17 residues. V gave up 0 bases and J gave up 3 bases, with 14 bases separating them. The CDR3 DNA reads TGTGCCATCAGTGAGTCGATAGTCTTTGTCCACACCGGGGAGCTGTTTTTT. This gives the protein CAISESIVFVHTGELFF.